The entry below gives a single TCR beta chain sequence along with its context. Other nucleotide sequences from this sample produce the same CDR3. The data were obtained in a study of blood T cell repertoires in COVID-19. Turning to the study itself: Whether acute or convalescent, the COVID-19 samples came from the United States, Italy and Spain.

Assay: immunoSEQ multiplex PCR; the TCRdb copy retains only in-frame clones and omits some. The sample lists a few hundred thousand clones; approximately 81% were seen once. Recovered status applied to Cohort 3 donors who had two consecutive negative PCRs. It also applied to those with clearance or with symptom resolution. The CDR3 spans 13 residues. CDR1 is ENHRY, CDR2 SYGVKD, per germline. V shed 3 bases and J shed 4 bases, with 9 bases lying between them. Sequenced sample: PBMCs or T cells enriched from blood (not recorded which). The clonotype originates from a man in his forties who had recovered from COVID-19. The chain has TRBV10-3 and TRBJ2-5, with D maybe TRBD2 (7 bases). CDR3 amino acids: CAISDRGAETQYF. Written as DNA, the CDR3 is TGTGCCATCAGTGACCGGGGGGCAGAGACCCAGTACTTC.